Below, 3 T cell receptor beta chains from the same sample are listed, as sequenced in a study of blood T cell repertoires in COVID-19. TCRdb's copy holds only in-frame clones and misses some; the assay was immunoSEQ multiplex PCR. The sample lists about 220,000 clones, over 65% occurring once. The sequenced sample was PBMCs or T cells enriched from blood (not recorded which). These receptor sequences come from a woman aged 60-75 years who had recovered from COVID-19.

The V and J genes are TRBV7-9 and TRBJ2-1; 7 bases match TRBD2. Germline CDR1 SEHNR, CDR2 FQNEAQ (reference sequence). V dropped 3 bases and J dropped 7; count of bases not matched to a gene: 9. This CDR3 region has 15 residues. CDR3 in amino acids: CASSFFAGEPNEQFF. The DNA for the CDR3 is TGTGCCAGCAGCTTCTTTGCGGGAGAACCGAATGAGCAGTTCTTC.

The CDR3 loop reads CASSLGTGRMTQYF. The CDR3 DNA follows: TGTGCCAGCAGTCTAGGGACAGGGCGCATGACCCAGTACTTC. This chain uses TRBV27 with TRBJ2-5; 9 bases are a match to TRBD1. Germline V gene data show CDR1 as MNHEY and CDR2 as SMNVEV (reference sequence). Losses at the gene ends were 5 bases for V and 7 bases for J; bases not matched to a gene: 8. The CDR3 has 14 residues.

The rearrangement links TRBV15 to TRBJ2-1, with D possibly matching TRBD2 (6 bases). The ends were cut back, 3 bases at V and 5 bases at J, with 14 bases in the middle. CDR1 and CDR2 (germline): LNHNV, YYDKDF (reference sequence). The CDR3 runs 15 residues. DNA for the CDR3: TGTGCCACCAGCAGGGACATCGGGACTGACAATGAGCAGTTCTTC. It is translated as CATSRDIGTDNEQFF.